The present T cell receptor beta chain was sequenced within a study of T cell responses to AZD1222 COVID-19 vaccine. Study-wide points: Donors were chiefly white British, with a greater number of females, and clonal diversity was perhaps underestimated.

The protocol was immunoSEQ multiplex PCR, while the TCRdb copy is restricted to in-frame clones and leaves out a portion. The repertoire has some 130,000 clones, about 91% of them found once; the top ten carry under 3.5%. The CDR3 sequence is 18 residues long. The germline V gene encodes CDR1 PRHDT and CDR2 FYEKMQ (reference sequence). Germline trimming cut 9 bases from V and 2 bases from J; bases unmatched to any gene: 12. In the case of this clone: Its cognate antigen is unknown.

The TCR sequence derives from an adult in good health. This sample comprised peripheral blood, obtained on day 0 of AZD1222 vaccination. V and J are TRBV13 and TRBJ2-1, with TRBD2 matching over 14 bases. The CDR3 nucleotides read TGTGCCAGTTCCGGGACTAGCGGGAGCCTGTCCCCCTACAATGAGCAGTTCTTC. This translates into CASSGTSGSLSPYNEQFF. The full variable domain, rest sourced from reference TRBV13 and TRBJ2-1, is AAGVIQSPRHLIKEKRETATLKCYPIPRHDTVYWYQQGPGQDPQFLISFYEKMQSDKGSIPDRFSAQQFSDYHSELNMSSLELGDSALYFCASSGTSGSLSPYNEQFFGPGTRLTVL.